This TCR beta chain was found in a study of shared clonotypes between healthy human individuals. Adult Caucasians living in Nashville, Tennessee made up all of the donors. Genomic DNA from unsorted samples was obtained from around 88 million PBMCs (per sample). Study-wide results and caveats: An anticipated effect of sequencing depth on clonotype sharing among donors was recognized.

The CDR3 runs to 14 residues. The ends were cut back, 4 bases at V and 0 bases at J, with 9 bases in the middle. In germline, CDR1 is LGHNA, CDR2 YSLEER. The repertoire was sequenced with immunoSEQ multiplex PCR; TCRdb's copy has only in-frame clones and lacks some. The sample holds 500,000 to 650,000 clones, just over 75% seen once. On this clone itself: The antigen is not known.

The specimen was PBMCs. The TCR was taken from a woman aged 40 to 49 in good health. Some clones in this sample may be carry-over from other donors' samples. V usage is TRBV4-3 and J usage is TRBJ1-1; D is unresolved. The CDR3 sequence is CASSLDGMNTEAFF. In nucleotides, the CDR3 is TGCGCCAGCAGCCTGGACGGAATGAACACTGAAGCTTTCTTT.